One sample yielded the 26 T cell receptor beta chains listed below, sequenced in a study of spatial heterogeneity in lung cancer. Whole-study results and caveats: Tumor mutation counts were tracked by expanded intratumoral alpha and beta TCR counts.

TCRdb processed the 5' RACE reads anew with MiXCR; each CDR3 protein has one entry. The data contain more than 10,000 distinct CDR3 sequences, approximately 3% of them singletons. What these receptors recognize is not known. Time point of the sample: sample taken at primary tumor resection. The sequencing here drew on lung tumor tissue, taken at surgery. The source of these receptors is a male donor with early-stage non-small cell lung cancer.

Comment on this clonotype: Its ends do not fully match the called genes, so a read error is possible. V gene TRBV5-1 combines with J gene TRBJ1-6; 9 bases match TRBD1. The length of the CDR3 is 14 residues. Germline CDR1 and CDR2: SGHRS and YFSETQ. CDR3 bases: TGCACCAGCAGCCGACAGGGGGTTAATTCACCCCTCCACTTT. Translated, it gives CTSSRQGVNSPLHF.

This clonotype was seen at least ten times. The chain joins TRBV12-3 or TRBV12-4 to TRBJ2-6, with D unclear. This CDR3 comprises 15 residues. The V gene lost 6 bases and the J gene lost 4 bases, with 13 bases spanning the gap. The CDR3 nucleotides read TGTGCCAGCAGCCGGAGCCTGTCCGGGGCCAACGTCCTGACTTTC. Residues: CASSRSLSGANVLTF.

This clonotype has at least ten counts. The gene calls are TRBV20-1 and TRBJ2-1, with TRBD2 as a possible D gene (6 bases). The length of the CDR3 is 16 residues. V lost 3 bases to trimming and J lost 7 bases, with 22 bases between them. CDR1 is DFQATT, CDR2 SNEGSKA, per germline (reference sequence). Written as DNA, the CDR3 is TGCAGTGCTAGTGACTCCGGGACTCTTACGGTAAATGAGCAGTTCTTC. Translating it yields CSASDSGTLTVNEQFF.

This clonotype was detected a few times. The chain couples TRBV12-3 or TRBV12-4 to TRBJ2-2; the D gene is possibly TRBD2 (5 bases). The CDR3 is made up of 14 amino acids. Trimming shortened V by 10 bases and J by 1 base, and 13 bases separated the two germline ends. The CDR3 protein is CAMRSGMNTGELFF. In DNA form, the CDR3 reads TGTGCCATGCGGTCGGGGATGAACACCGGGGAGCTGTTTTTT.

This clonotype was seen many times. The rearrangement uses TRBV30 and TRBJ1-1, with unresolved D. This CDR3 has 13 residues. The germline gives CDR1 GTSNPN, CDR2 SVGIG (reference sequence). V was clipped by 2 bases and J by 0 bases, with 7 bases between them. CDR3 coding DNA: TGTGCCTGGAGTCCCCCAGTGAACACTGAAGCTTTCTTT. Protein sequence: CAWSPPVNTEAFF. Using reference TRBV30 and TRBJ1-1 for the parts outside the CDR3, the full variable domain is SQTIHQWPATLVQPVGSPLSLECTVEGTSNPNLYWYRQAAGRGLQLLFYSVGIGQISSEVPQNLSASRPQDRQFILSSKKLLLSDSGFYLCAWSPPVNTEAFFGQGTRLTVV.

For the CDR3, the DNA is TGTGCCAGCAGCCAAGATCGTGGGGGCGGGGAGCTGTTTTTT. Encoded protein: CASSQDRGGGELFF. V gene TRBV4-2 combines with J gene TRBJ2-2; D possibly matches TRBD1 or TRBD2 (5 bases each). Trimming took 0 bases from V and 7 from J, leaving 9 bases between them. CDR3 length: 14 residues. Germline V gives CDR1 LGHNA, CDR2 YNFKEQ.

The chain is built from TRBV5-8 and TRBJ2-7, with D perhaps given as TRBD1 or TRBD2 (5 bases each). Trimming took off 0 bases at V and 6 bases at J, with 10 bases between the two ends. Germline-derived CDR1 and CDR2 are SGHTS and YDEGEE. The CDR3 sequence is 13 residues long. CDR3 DNA sequence: TGTGCCAGCAGCTTGGACGGGGCCGGCGAGCAGTACTTC. Translating it yields CASSLDGAGEQYF. The full variable domain, in which reference TRBV5-8 and TRBJ2-7 provide the parts outside the CDR3, is EAGVTQSPTHLIKTRGQQATLRCSPISGHTSVYWYQQALGLGLQFLLWYDEGEERNRGNFPPRFSGRQFPNYSSELNVNALELEDSALYLCASSLDGAGEQYFGPGTRLTVT.

This clonotype has more than one count but fewer than ten. Germline is not matched at one junction end, which may reflect a read error. The chain uses TRBV7-9 and TRBJ2-1, with unresolved D. CDR3 size: 8 residues. The V gene's germline CDR1 is SEHNR and CDR2 FQNEAQ (reference sequence). The DNA of the CDR3 is TGTGCCAGCAGCAAGGTGATCTTC. Its translation: CASSKVIF.

In this sample, this clonotype turned up many times. The rearrangement uses TRBV4-2 and TRBJ2-5, with D unclear. The germline V gene has CDR1 LGHNA and CDR2 YNFKEQ. V was shortened by 0 bases and J by 9 bases, with 11 bases between the two germline ends. CDR3 length equals 13 residues. The CDR3: CASSQDFLVPQYF. The CDR3 nucleotides read TGTGCCAGCAGCCAAGATTTTTTAGTGCCCCAGTACTTC.

This clonotype was seen more than once but under ten times. The V call is TRBV5-1, the J call TRBJ1-6; 9 bases match TRBD1. V was clipped by 2 bases and J by 8 bases; unmatched bases: 5. Germline-derived CDR1 and CDR2 are SGHRS and YFSETQ. The CDR3 is made up of 15 amino acids. The CDR3 is CASSLTGGMDSPLHF. The CDR3 DNA reads TGCGCCAGCAGCTTAACAGGGGGCATGGATTCACCCCTCCACTTT.

With respect to this clonotype: A read error may explain this, as a much larger clone is one base away. The CDR3 does not close with the conserved phenylalanine or tryptophan, likely indicating a read error. The chain employs TRBV27 and TRBJ2-6, with 7 nucleotides matching TRBD1. This CDR3 is 17 amino acids long. CDR1 is MNHEY, CDR2 SMNVEV, per germline (reference sequence). J gave up 2 bases and V 4 bases, and 8 bases lay outside the gene matches. The CDR3 region is CASSSLLTGAGANVLTS. CDR3 bases: TGTGCCAGCAGTTCCCTCCTTACAGGGGCTGGGGCCAACGTCCTGACTTCC.

This clonotype showed up many times. The J gene is TRBJ1-2, the V gene TRBV3-1, with TRBD1 identical over 8 bases. CDR1 and CDR2 from the germline V gene are LGHDT and YNNKEL (reference sequence). With V trimmed by 5 bases and J by 6 bases, 8 bases remained unmatched. The CDR3 loop spans 14 amino acids. In DNA form, the CDR3 reads TGTGCCAGCAGCGCTTGGGACAGGCTCGATGGCTACACCTTC. Amino acid sequence: CASSAWDRLDGYTF.

This clonotype qualifies as medium-sized. The V gene is TRBV20-1, the J gene TRBJ1-1; D is undetermined. From germline, CDR1 is DFQATT and CDR2 SNEGSKA (reference sequence). The CDR3 runs to 14 residues. The V gene lost 1 base and the J gene lost 4 bases, with 13 bases spanning the gap. CDR3 in amino acids: CSARGGVWSTEAFF. The CDR3, as DNA: TGCAGTGCTAGAGGTGGGGTTTGGAGCACTGAAGCTTTCTTT.

This clonotype showed up many times. This chain joins TRBV6-5 and TRBJ1-6; D ambiguous. CDR1 and CDR2 (germline): MNHEY, SVGAGI. The ends were cut back, 6 bases at V and 6 bases at J, with 6 bases in the middle. This CDR3 has 12 residues. In DNA, the CDR3 is TGTGCCAGCAGCCGGGTTAATTCACCCCTCCACTTT. Translation: CASSRVNSPLHF.

This clonotype was counted ten times or more. The chain carries TRBV28 and TRBJ1-5; D call uncertain. The CDR3 has 13 amino acids. Germline CDR1 is MDHEN and CDR2 is SYDVKM. With 6 bases removed from V and 4 bases from J, the gap between germline ends came to 10 bases. CDR3 residues: CASSLVVNQPQHF. CDR3 bases: TGTGCCAGCAGCCTGGTTGTGAATCAGCCCCAGCATTTT.

By sample share, this clonotype is medium-sized (0.01 to 0.1%). This sequence joins TRBV20-1 and TRBJ2-3; 8 nucleotides agree with TRBD2. CDR3 length: 16 amino acids. V gave up 1 base and J gave up 6 bases; unmatched junction bases: 12. Germline CDR1 reads DFQATT; CDR2 reads SNEGSKA (reference sequence). The CDR3 region is CSARGERAGAGDTQYF. The DNA of the CDR3 is TGCAGTGCTAGAGGTGAAAGAGCGGGGGCTGGGGATACGCAGTATTTT.

This clonotype came up many times. The chain has TRBV4-1 and TRBJ1-2; D might be TRBD1 (6 bases). The CDR3 loop spans 16 amino acids. The ends were cut back, 0 bases at V and 3 bases at J, with 14 bases in the middle. Germline V gives CDR1 MGHRA, CDR2 YSYEKL. In nucleotides, the CDR3 is TGCGCCAGCAGCCAAGATCCGGGGGCTCGTTACTATGGCTACACCTTC. Encoded protein: CASSQDPGARYYGYTF.

This clonotype was recorded many times. This CDR3 is CASSRGQGARQETQYF. CDR3 coding DNA: TGTGCCAGCAGCCGAGGACAGGGGGCTCGCCAAGAGACCCAGTACTTC. The gene calls are TRBV7-9 and TRBJ2-5; 11 nucleotides agree with TRBD1. Germline CDR1 and CDR2: SEHNR and FQNEAQ (reference sequence). J was trimmed by 1 base and V by 5 bases; bases with no gene match: 6. This CDR3 has 16 amino acids.

This clonotype was found many times. The chain employs TRBV7-9 and TRBJ2-5; D uncertain. This CDR3 has 14 residues. V gave up 5 bases and J gave up 0 bases, with 10 bases separating them. CDR1 is SEHNR and CDR2 is FQNEAQ in the germline V gene (reference sequence). The CDR3, as DNA: TGTGCCAGCAGCCTGTCGGCTAACCAAGAGACCCAGTACTTC. Translating gives CASSLSANQETQYF.

At least ten counts were recorded for this clonotype. V is TRBV20-1 and J is TRBJ1-4; D perhaps matches TRBD1 (6 bases). Trimming took 6 bases from V and 2 from J, leaving 19 bases between them. CDR1 DFQATT and CDR2 SNEGSKA come from the germline V gene (reference sequence). The CDR3 has 16 residues. Here the CDR3 DNA reads TGCAGTGCCCAAGACAGGATTTATTCTACTAATGAAAAACTGTTTTTT. Residues: CSAQDRIYSTNEKLFF.

This clonotype was observed at least ten times. The chain carries TRBV20-1 and TRBJ1-5; D unclear. The V end was cut by 5 bases, the J end by 0 bases, with 5 bases between. This CDR3 has 12 residues. Per germline, CDR1 DFQATT and CDR2 SNEGSKA (reference sequence). CDR3 DNA: TGCAGTGCTGTCTATAGCAATCAGCCCCAGCATTTT. It specifies CSAVYSNQPQHF.

This clonotype was detected many times. The J gene is TRBJ2-3, the V gene TRBV6-4; no reliable D call. Trimming shortened V by 2 bases and J by 3 bases, and 6 bases separated the two germline ends. The CDR3 has 13 amino acids. Germline lookup yields CDR1 MRHNA and CDR2 SNTAGT. The CDR3 region has the DNA TGTGCCAGCAGTGACGGCAGAACAGATACGCAGTATTTT. Amino acids: CASSDGRTDTQYF.

This clonotype was seen repeatedly, ten times or more. The chain has TRBV7-2 and TRBJ1-5; D not resolved. This CDR3 comprises 13 residues. The V end lost 3 bases, the J end lost 3 bases, and 6 bases lay between the germline ends. CDR1 and CDR2 from the germline V gene are SGHTA and FQGNSA. Here the CDR3 DNA reads TGTGCCAGCAGCTTTTTCCTCAATCAGCCCCAGCATTTT. Translating gives CASSFFLNQPQHF.

The chain joins TRBV7-2 to TRBJ1-4; no clear D. V was shortened by 6 bases and J by 10 bases, with 21 bases between the two germline ends. The CDR3 extends over 15 amino acids. Germline assignment: CDR1 SGHTA and CDR2 FQGNSA. The DNA for the CDR3 is TGTGCCAGCAGTTCAAGTGGGAGTAACGCGGGAAAACTGTTTTTT. This sequence encodes CASSSSGSNAGKLFF.

V gene TRBV5-4 combines with J gene TRBJ2-2; D uncertain. V lost 4 bases and J 7 bases, leaving 8 bases between the germline ends. CDR1 is SGHNT and CDR2 is YYREEE in the germline V gene (reference sequence). This CDR3 region has 12 residues. As DNA, the CDR3 is TGTGCCAGCAGCCCGTCGGACGGGGAGCTGTTTTTT. Translation: CASSPSDGELFF. The full variable domain, rest sourced from reference TRBV5-4 and TRBJ2-2, is ETGVTQSPTHLIKTRGQQVTLRCSSQSGHNTVSWYQQALGQGPQFIFQYYREEENGRGNFPPRFSGLQFPNYSSELNVNALELDDSALYLCASSPSDGELFFGEGSRLTVL.

The chain carries TRBV6-2 or TRBV6-3 and TRBJ1-5; 7 positions agree with TRBD1. Germline V gives CDR1 MNHEY, CDR2 SVGEGT. The CDR3 extends over 15 amino acids. Trimming removed 5 bases from V and 3 bases from J; junction bases left unmatched: 7. The CDR3 DNA reads TGTGCCAGCAGTCACCACAGGGGAGTCAATCAGCCCCAGCATTTT. Protein: CASSHHRGVNQPQHF.